The source of this TCR beta chain is a study of T cells in Graves' hyperthyroidism and ophthalmopathy. Study-wide results and caveats: Most clonotypes expanded in thyroid above 0.001 were likewise present in blood. In simple terms, a model built on 13 V-J features told ophthalmopathy apart from stable hyperthyroidism.

The CDR3 regions of TCR beta were amplified from RNA transcripts. The HTBI set primed first-round TCR CDR3 RT-PCR. One entry per CDR3 protein, called by TCRdb with MiXCR from the multiplex PCR reads. Of roughly 380,000 distinct CDR3 sequences in the sample, roughly 14% were seen once. This clonotype was counted many times. Antigen unknown. The CDR3 extends over 13 amino acids. Germline V CDR1 and CDR2: SQVTM, ANQGSEA. V dropped 7 bases and J dropped 13 bases, with 25 bases sitting between them. In making diagnoses, clinical symptoms, serum thyroxine and TRAb, thyroid ultrasound and orbital computed tomography were all used. Fresh peripheral blood, 8 to 10 ml of it, supplied the PBMCs.

The chain is built from TRBV29-1 and TRBJ1-1; D is perhaps TRBD1 (5 bases). The TCR was taken from a man aged 25 to 40 with Graves' hyperthyroidism that later progressed to Graves' ophthalmopathy. The sequenced material came from blood. The CDR3 loop reads CSAHFLGGTELFF. CDR3 DNA: TGCAGCGCCCACTTCCTTGGCGGGACTGAGCTTTTCTTT. Variable domain in full (rest from reference TRBV29-1 and TRBJ1-1): SAVISQKPSRDICQRGTSLTIQCQVDSQVTMMFWYRQQPGQSLTLIATANQGSEATYESGFVIDKFPISRPNLTFSTLTVSNMSPEDSSIYLCSAHFLGGTELFFGQGTRLTVV.